This entry features one TCR beta chain sequence. Germline CDR1 reads MNHEY; CDR2 reads SVGAGI. Trimming removed 6 bases at V and 6 bases at J, with 14 bases between. CDR3 length equals 14 residues. Sequencing was performed with immunoSEQ multiplex PCR; in TCRdb, only in-frame clones are kept and a portion is missing. The data show more than 40,000 clones, roughly 86% seen once. Each and every patient relapsed after autologous stem cell transplantation, and patients got differing brentuximab vedotin exposure. The sample is drawn from a study of PD-1 blockade in classical Hodgkin lymphoma. The chain is built from TRBV6-5 and TRBJ1-4, with D possibly TRBD1 on 6 matching bases. This TCR derives from a human donor with classical Hodgkin lymphoma. Sequences were derived from peripheral blood mononuclear cells (PBMCs), sampled at baseline. CDR3 region: CASSSTGLDEKLFF. CDR3 DNA sequence: TGTGCCAGCAGCTCTACAGGGCTAGATGAAAAACTGTTTTTT.